This T cell receptor beta chain was recovered during a study of regulatory T cells in long-lasting Graves disease. Both iRepertoire HTBI primers and Arm-PCR of CDR3 regions were used to build the TCR beta libraries. TCRdb analysed the multiplex PCR reads with MiXCR anew, one entry per CDR3 protein. The sample records roughly 450,000 distinct CDR3 sequences, less than 25% being singletons. This clonotype was seen at least ten times. Germline V gives CDR1 LNHNV, CDR2 YYDKDF (reference sequence). The CDR3 spans 15 residues. Trimming left V 1 base short and J 1 base short, with 10 bases between. The sample's time point: persistent/refractory GD, antithyroid drugs over 5 years with positive TRAb. Preparation of the TCR library used RNA extracted from PBMCs.

Sequences were derived from peripheral blood mononuclear cells (PBMCs), sampled when the disease was refractory, from a patient treated with antithyroid drugs. V is TRBV15 and J is TRBJ1-1; D is ambiguous. The TCR sequence derives from a female donor with Graves disease. As DNA, the CDR3 is TGTGCCACCAGCAGAGTGAGGGCCGGGAACACTGAAGCTTTCTTT. Its translation is CATSRVRAGNTEAFF.